The 8 T cell receptor beta chains below all came from one sample that was sequenced in a study of blood T cell repertoires in COVID-19. Clones were read by immunoSEQ multiplex PCR, and TCRdb kept only the in-frame ones, dropping some. Seen here are about 130,000 clones, approximately 83% observed once, and the top ten hold about a tenth. The specimen sequenced was peripheral blood. These receptors originate from a man aged 40-49 years with active or convalescent COVID-19.

The CDR3 loop is CASSQDQTGITEAFF. The CDR3 DNA follows: TGCGCCAGCAGCCAAGACCAGACAGGGATCACTGAAGCTTTCTTT. This chain links TRBV4-3 with TRBJ1-1; 7 bases map to TRBD1. CDR1 is LGHNA, CDR2 YSLEER, per germline. V lost 0 bases and J lost 4; bases outside the gene matches: 5. The CDR3 totals 15 residues.

This clone was detected only once. The chain joins TRBV9 to TRBJ2-5; maybe TRBD1 (5 bases). CDR1 is SGDLS and CDR2 is YYNGEE in the germline V gene. The CDR3 is made up of 14 amino acids. With 4 bases removed from V and 5 bases from J, the gap between germline ends came to 15 bases. CDR3 bases: TGTGCCAGCAGCACTAACCCTAAGGGGGAGACCCAGTACTTC. Amino acid sequence: CASSTNPKGETQYF. Using reference TRBV9 and TRBJ2-5 for the parts outside the CDR3, the full variable domain is DSGVTQTPKHLITATGQRVTLRCSPRSGDLSVYWYQQSLDQGLQFLIQYYNGEERAKGNILERFSAQQFPDLHSELNLSSLELGDSALYFCASSTNPKGETQYFGPGTRLLVL.

The V and J genes are TRBV6-5 and TRBJ1-2; 7 nucleotides align to TRBD1. Germline assignment: CDR1 MNHEY and CDR2 SVGAGI. V lost 5 bases to trimming and J lost 8 bases; unmatched junction nucleotides: 14. The CDR3 is made up of 15 amino acids. The CDR3 loop reads CASSPFGTAEEGYTF. The CDR3 bases are TGTGCCAGCAGTCCTTTTGGGACAGCCGAGGAAGGCTACACCTTC.

V usage is TRBV30 and J usage is TRBJ1-1; no definite D call. Looked up from germline, CDR1 is GTSNPN and CDR2 is SVGIG (reference sequence). The CDR3 is 15 residues long. The V and J ends lost 2 bases and 1 base respectively, with 14 bases between them. The CDR3: CAWSSNGGRNTEAFF. In DNA, the CDR3 is TGTGCCTGGAGTTCAAACGGAGGGAGGAACACTGAAGCTTTCTTT.

The rearrangement joins TRBV12-3 or TRBV12-4 to TRBJ2-7, with D unresolved. The length of the CDR3 is 13 residues. V was cut by 2 bases and J by 3 bases, with 8 bases left in between. The CDR3 sequence is CASSLSRHYEQYF. DNA for the CDR3: TGTGCCAGCAGTTTATCCAGACACTACGAGCAGTACTTC.

The J gene is TRBJ1-2, the V gene TRBV6-5; 8 bases map to TRBD1. V gave up 6 bases and J gave up 8 bases; unmatched junction bases: 11. The CDR3 is 14 residues long. From germline, CDR1 is MNHEY and CDR2 SVGAGI. The CDR3 nucleotides read TGTGCCAGCAGAGGTCTTGGGACAGGTGGGGGCTACACCTTC. This sequence encodes CASRGLGTGGGYTF.

For the CDR3, the DNA is TGTGCCAGCAGCCTCCAGGGCACTGAAGCTTTCTTT. It is translated as CASSLQGTEAFF. The chain is built from TRBV25-1 and TRBJ1-1; D is perhaps TRBD1 (5 bases). Trimming removed 6 bases from V and 4 bases from J, with 9 bases in between. From germline, CDR1 is MGHDK and CDR2 SYGVNS. This CDR3 is 12 amino acids long.

The CDR3 nucleotides read TGTGCCGGATCTGAAGGGGGAACTGGAAACACCATATATTTT. Translating it yields CAGSEGGTGNTIYF. The chain combines TRBV19 with TRBJ1-3; D perhaps matches TRBD1 (6 bases). This CDR3 is 14 amino acids long. V lost 11 bases, J lost 2 bases, and 16 bases lay in between. Germline V lookup: CDR1 LNHDA, CDR2 SQIVND (reference sequence). Supplemented by reference TRBV19 and TRBJ1-3, the full variable domain reads DGGITQSPKYLFRKEGQNVTLSCEQNLNHDAMYWYRQDPGQGLRLIYYSQIVNDFQKGDIAEGYSVSREKKESFPLTVTSAQKNPTAFYLCAGSEGGTGNTIYFGEGSWLTVV.